This TCR beta chain is from a study of T cells in Graves' hyperthyroidism and ophthalmopathy (dated by TCRdb to the late 2010s). Notes on the research overall: Peripheral blood samples were taken at initial diagnosis, before any treatment was given. To identify distinguishing TCR V-J signatures, a discovery cohort of around 100 patients was used, comprising under 45 with Graves' ophthalmopathy and around 57 with stable Graves' hyperthyroidism. Whether ophthalmopathy could be predicted prospectively was tested in an independent validation cohort made up of roughly 19 hyperthyroidism patients plus 17 patients who later progressed to ophthalmopathy. For training and testing, the 100 or so patients in the discovery cohort were randomly divided in a 7:3 ratio. The study also compared thyroid tissue and blood T-cell repertoires from roughly six Graves' hyperthyroidism patients. Once sampling was done, hyperthyroidism patients were given methimazole at a starting dose of 30 mg daily, whereas ophthalmopathy patients were given high-dose intravenous methylprednisolone. The paper reports TCR Vbeta CDR3 sequencing of over 120 peripheral blood samples: approximately 41 ophthalmopathy, under 80 hyperthyroidism and 17 progressor patients. Results and caveats for the whole study, not just this receptor: No statistical method was used to set the sample size in advance, and investigators knew the group allocation. Blood samples also contained most of the expanded thyroid clonotypes (frequency above 0.001), which suggests that blood repertoires may reflect thyroid immune responses. A model built on a 13 V-J signature distinguished ophthalmopathy from stable hyperthyroidism, reaching around 87% sensitivity and around 82% specificity in cross-validation and 80%/75% in testing. In validation, the model predicted progression to ophthalmopathy with 55% to 71% sensitivity and about 72% specificity, a median of about 6 months before onset.

At least ten counts were recorded for this clonotype. The target of this receptor is not known. No much larger clone is present one base from it, and per-base qualities are unavailable. Hyperthyroidism patients were newly diagnosed, had a disease duration of under 2 months, and were aged 18 to 65 years. The study excluded patients with uncontrolled infections, other autoimmune diseases, pregnancy or lactation. Diagnoses were based on clinical symptoms, serum thyroxine and TRAb, thyroid ultrasound and orbital computed tomography. Blood from progressor patients was collected at the time of first diagnosis with hyperthyroidism, before any ophthalmopathy symptoms had appeared. Ficoll-Paque density gradient centrifugation was used to isolate PBMCs from around 9.1 ml of fresh peripheral blood. Patients classed as progressors first received a Graves' hyperthyroidism diagnosis and then went on to develop ophthalmopathy during follow-up. Total RNA was extracted using Trizol reagent, and RNA quality was assessed on an Agilent 2100 Bioanalyzer.

The TCR beta CDR3 regions were amplified from the RNA transcripts. The first round of RT-PCR for the TCR CDR3 was performed with the HTBI primer set and the Qiagen OneStep RT-PCR kit. A second multiplex PCR round built the libraries, followed by size selection and purification. The libraries were sequenced on an Illumina HiSeq2000 using paired-end 100 bp reads. In the authors' own workflow: Raw data were processed with SOAPnuke, discarding reads with adapters, uncalled bases, mean Phred below 15, or no exact constant-primer or identifier match. High-quality paired reads were merged using COPE v1.2.5, and each unique nucleotide sequence was defined as a clonotype. MiTCR v1.1 was used to align clonotypes to the IMGT TRBV, TRBD and TRBJ reference segments. The analysis included only V-J combinations with a frequency above 0.0001, which together covered approximately 99% of the repertoires. A TCS score was defined as the ratio of F50 (clonal expansion) to E x V (chaos), with BLOSUM62-based TCRdist applied between CDR3 peptides within each V-J. Welch's t-statistics and random forest reduced fewer than 550 V-J features to 10 to 15, which were used in a naive Bayes classifier (R e1071). TCRdb cleaned the public reads at Q25 with fastp, built clones with MiXCR and kept in-frame beta chains. Each CDR3 protein appears once, grouped with its most common genes and DNA. None of the V and J calls come from the authors' own analysis; TCRdb made them. Recorded for this sample are about 290,000 distinct CDR3 sequences; about 15% of them occurred a single time. Jointly, the top ten make up around 31% of the sample.

Taken from the germline V gene (reference sequence), the CDR1 and CDR2 loops are DFQATT and SNEGSKA. The CDR3 measures 14 amino acids from cysteine to phenylalanine. Only the CDR3 DNA is retained, 42 bases long and in frame from the first base. V and J are truncated by 4 bases and 3 bases respectively, leaving an intervening sequence of 14 bases. Specimen: blood. The V gene is TRBV20-1 and the J gene is TRBJ2-3; the D gene could be TRBD1 or TRBD2, each one agreeing over 7 bases. This TCR was sampled from a woman aged 45-59 years with Graves' hyperthyroidism that later progressed to Graves' ophthalmopathy. The DNA sequence is as follows: TGCAGTGCTACCAACAGGGGAGGGACAGATACGCAGTATTTT. Its translation is CSATNRGGTDTQYF.